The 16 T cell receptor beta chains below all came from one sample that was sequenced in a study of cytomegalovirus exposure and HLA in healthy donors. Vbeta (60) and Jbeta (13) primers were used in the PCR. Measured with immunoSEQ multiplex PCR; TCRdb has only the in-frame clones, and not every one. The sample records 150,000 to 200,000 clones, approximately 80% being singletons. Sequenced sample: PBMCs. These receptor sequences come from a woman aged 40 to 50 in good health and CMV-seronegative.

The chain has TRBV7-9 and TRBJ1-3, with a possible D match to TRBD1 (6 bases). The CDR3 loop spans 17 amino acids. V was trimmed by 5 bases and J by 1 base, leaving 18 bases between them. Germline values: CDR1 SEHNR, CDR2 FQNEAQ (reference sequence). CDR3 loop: CASSPSPGVKSGNTIYF. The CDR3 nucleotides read TGTGCCAGCAGCCCCTCCCCAGGGGTAAAATCTGGAAACACCATATATTTT.

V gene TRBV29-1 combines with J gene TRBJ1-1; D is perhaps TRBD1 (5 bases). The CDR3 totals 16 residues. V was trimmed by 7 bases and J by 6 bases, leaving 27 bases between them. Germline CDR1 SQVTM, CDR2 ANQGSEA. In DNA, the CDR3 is TGCAGCGCCAACCCTTCCGGGGGGGGGTCTATAGCTGAAGCTTTCTTT. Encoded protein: CSANPSGGGSIAEAFF.

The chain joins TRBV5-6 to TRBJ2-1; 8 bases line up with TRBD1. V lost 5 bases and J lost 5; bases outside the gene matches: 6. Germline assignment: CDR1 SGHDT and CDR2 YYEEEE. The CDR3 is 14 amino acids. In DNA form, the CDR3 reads TGTGCCAGCAGGAGGACAGGGTTGAACAATGAGCAGTTCTTC. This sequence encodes CASRRTGLNNEQFF.

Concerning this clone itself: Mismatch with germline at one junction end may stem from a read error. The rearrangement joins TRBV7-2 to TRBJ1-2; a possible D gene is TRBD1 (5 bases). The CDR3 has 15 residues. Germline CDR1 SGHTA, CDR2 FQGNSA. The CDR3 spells CASTLRQGGNYGYTF. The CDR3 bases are TGTGCCAGCACCTTAAGGCAGGGAGGCAACTATGGCTACACCTTC.

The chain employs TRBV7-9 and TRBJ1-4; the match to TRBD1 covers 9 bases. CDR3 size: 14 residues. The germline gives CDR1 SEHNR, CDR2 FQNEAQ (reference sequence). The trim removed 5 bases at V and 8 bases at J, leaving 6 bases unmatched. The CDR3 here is CASSLGTGNEKLFF. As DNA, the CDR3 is TGTGCCAGCAGCCTCGGGACAGGGAACGAAAAACTGTTTTTT. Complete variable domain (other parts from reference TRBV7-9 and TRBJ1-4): DTGVSQNPRHKITKRGQNVTFRCDPISEHNRLYWYRQTLGQGPEFLTYFQNEAQLEKSRLLSDRFSAERPKGSFSTLEIQRTEQGDSAMYLCASSLGTGNEKLFFGSGTQLSVL.

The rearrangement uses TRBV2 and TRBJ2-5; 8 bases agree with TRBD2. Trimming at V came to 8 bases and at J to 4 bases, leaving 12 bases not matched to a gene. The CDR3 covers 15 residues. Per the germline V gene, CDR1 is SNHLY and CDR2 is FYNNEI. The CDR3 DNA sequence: TGTGCCAGCGGTGCTCCGAGCGGGAGCGTAGAGACCCAGTACTTC. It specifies CASGAPSGSVETQYF.

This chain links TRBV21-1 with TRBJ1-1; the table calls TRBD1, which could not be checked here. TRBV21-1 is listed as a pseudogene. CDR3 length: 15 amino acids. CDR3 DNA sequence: TGTGCCAGCAGCATAAGACAGGGCCTGAACACTGAAGCTTTCTTT. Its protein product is CASSIRQGLNTEAFF.

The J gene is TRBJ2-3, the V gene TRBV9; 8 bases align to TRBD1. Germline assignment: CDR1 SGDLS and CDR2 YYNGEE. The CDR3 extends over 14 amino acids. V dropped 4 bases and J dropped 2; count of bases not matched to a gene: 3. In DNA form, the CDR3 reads TGTGCCAGCAGCAAGGGACAGGCCACAGATACGCAGTATTTT. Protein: CASSKGQATDTQYF.

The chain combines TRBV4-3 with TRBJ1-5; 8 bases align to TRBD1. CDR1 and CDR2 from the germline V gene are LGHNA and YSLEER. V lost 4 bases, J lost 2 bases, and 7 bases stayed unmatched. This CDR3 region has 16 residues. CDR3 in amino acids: CASSPDRVEGNQPQHF. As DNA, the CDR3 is TGCGCCAGCAGCCCGGACAGGGTGGAGGGCAATCAGCCCCAGCATTTT.

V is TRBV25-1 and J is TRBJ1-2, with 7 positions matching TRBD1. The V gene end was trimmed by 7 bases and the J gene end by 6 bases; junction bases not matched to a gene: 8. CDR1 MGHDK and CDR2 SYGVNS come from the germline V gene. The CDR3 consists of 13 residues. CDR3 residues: CASTPTGSNGYTF. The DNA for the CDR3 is TGTGCCAGCACTCCGACAGGGAGTAATGGCTACACCTTC.

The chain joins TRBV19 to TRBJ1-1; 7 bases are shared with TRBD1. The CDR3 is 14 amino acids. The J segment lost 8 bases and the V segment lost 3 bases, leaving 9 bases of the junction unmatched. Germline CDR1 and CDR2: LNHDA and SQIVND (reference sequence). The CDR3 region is CASSIAGGYAEAFF. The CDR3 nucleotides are TGTGCCAGTAGTATTGCAGGGGGTTACGCCGAAGCTTTCTTT.

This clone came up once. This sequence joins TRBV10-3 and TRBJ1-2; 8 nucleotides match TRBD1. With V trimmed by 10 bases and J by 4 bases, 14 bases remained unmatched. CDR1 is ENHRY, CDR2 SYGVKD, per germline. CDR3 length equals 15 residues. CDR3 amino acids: CASRDRMSQTYGYTF. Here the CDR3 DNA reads TGTGCCAGCCGGGACAGGATGTCTCAAACCTATGGCTACACCTTC.

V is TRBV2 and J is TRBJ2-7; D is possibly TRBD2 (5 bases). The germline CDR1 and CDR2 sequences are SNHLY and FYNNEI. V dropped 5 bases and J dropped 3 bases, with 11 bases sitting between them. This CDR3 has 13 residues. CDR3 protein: CASSFDGNYEQYF. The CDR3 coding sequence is TGTGCCAGCAGTTTTGACGGGAACTACGAGCAGTACTTC.

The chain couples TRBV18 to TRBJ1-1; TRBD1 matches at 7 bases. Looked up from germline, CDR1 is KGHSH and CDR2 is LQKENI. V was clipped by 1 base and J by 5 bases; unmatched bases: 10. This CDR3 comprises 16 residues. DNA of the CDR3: TGTGCCAGCTCACCACAAGAACGACAGGGATGGACTGAAGCTTTCTTT. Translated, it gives CASSPQERQGWTEAFF.

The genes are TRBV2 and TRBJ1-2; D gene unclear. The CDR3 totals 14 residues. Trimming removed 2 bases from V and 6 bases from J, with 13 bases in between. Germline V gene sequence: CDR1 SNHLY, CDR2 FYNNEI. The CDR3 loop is CASSERWQDNGYTF. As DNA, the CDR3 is TGTGCCAGCAGTGAAAGATGGCAGGATAATGGCTACACCTTC.

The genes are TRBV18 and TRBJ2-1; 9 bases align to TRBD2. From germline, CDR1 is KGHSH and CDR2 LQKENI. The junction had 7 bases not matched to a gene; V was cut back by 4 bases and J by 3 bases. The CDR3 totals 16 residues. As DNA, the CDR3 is TGTGCCAGCTCACAACGAGCGGGAGGCCTCTACAATGAGCAGTTCTTC. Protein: CASSQRAGGLYNEQFF.